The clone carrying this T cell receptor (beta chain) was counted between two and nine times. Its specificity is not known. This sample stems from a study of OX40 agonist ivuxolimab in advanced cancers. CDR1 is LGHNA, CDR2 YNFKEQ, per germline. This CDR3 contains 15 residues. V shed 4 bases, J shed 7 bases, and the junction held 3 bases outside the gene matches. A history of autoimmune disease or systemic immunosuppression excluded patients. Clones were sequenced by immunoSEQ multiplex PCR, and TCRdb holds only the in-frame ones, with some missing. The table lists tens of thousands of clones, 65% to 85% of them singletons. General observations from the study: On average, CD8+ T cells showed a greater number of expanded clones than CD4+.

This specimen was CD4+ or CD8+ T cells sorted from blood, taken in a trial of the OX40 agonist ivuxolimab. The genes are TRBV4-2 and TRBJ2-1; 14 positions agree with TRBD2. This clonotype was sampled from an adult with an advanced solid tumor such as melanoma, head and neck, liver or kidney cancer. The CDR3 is CASSRGTSGSNEQFF. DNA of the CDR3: TGTGCCAGCAGCCGTGGGACTAGCGGGAGTAATGAGCAGTTCTTC.